The rows below give T cell receptor beta chains drawn from one sample of a study of control samples from healthy donors and cancer patients. The method was immunoSEQ multiplex PCR; TCRdb's version includes in-frame clones alone and lacks a portion of them. The sample includes roughly 130,000 clones, around 90% of them seen just once. Sequences were obtained from blood. The receptors were sampled from a man aged 18 to 29 in good health. CDR3s include the opening cysteine and the closing phenylalanine or tryptophan. A D gene is named only where the DNA matches it firmly. Clone size is given for some rows only: seen once, a few or many times, or a class if the clone is expanded.

TRBV11-2,TRBJ1-6,15,NA,TRBD1,CASSLAGQGANPLHF,TGTGCCAGCAGCTTAGCGGGGCAGGGGGCGAACCCCCTCCACTTT
TRBV16,TRBJ1-4,16,NA,TRBD1,CASSPGQGGSGEKLFF,TGTGCCAGCAGCCCGGGACAGGGAGGATCGGGTGAAAAACTGTTTTTT
TRBV2,TRBJ1-2,13,NA,NA,CASSEDPRQGYTF,TGTGCCAGCAGTGAGGACCCAAGGCAGGGCTACACCTTC
TRBV5-1,TRBJ2-2,17,NA,TRBD2,CASSLAGLAYNNGELFF,TGCGCCAGCAGCTTGGCGGGACTAGCGTATAATAACGGGGAGCTGTTTTTT
TRBV7-8,TRBJ1-6,17,NA,NA,CASSLDGKSFYNSPLHF,TGTGCCAGCAGCTTAGACGGGAAATCTTTTTATAATTCACCCCTCCACTTT
TRBV11-3,TRBJ2-2,18,NA,TRBD1,CASSLFPGQGARAGELFF,TGTGCCAGCAGCTTGTTTCCGGGACAGGGGGCGAGGGCCGGGGAGCTGTTTTTT
TRBV30,TRBJ1-4,14,NA,NA,CAWSGSGADEKLFF,TGTGCCTGGAGTGGTTCAGGGGCTGATGAAAAACTGTTTTTT
TRBV29-1,TRBJ1-1,13,NA,TRBD1,CSGRTGMNTEAFF,TGCAGCGGCCGGACAGGGATGAACACTGAAGCTTTCTTT
TRBV5-1,TRBJ1-2,15,NA,NA,CASSPMTADNYGYTF,TGCGCCAGCAGCCCGATGACAGCAGACAACTATGGCTACACCTTC
TRBV3-1/TRBV3-2,TRBJ2-1,15,NA,TRBD2,CASSTLAGGPGEQFF,TGTGCCAGCAGTACGTTAGCGGGGGGGCCCGGTGAGCAGTTCTTC
TRBV6-5,TRBJ1-5,13,NA,NA,CASSPPPGQPQHF,TGTGCCAGCAGTCCGCCCCCGGGACAGCCCCAGCATTTT
TRBV5-1,TRBJ2-1,16,NA,TRBD1,CASRLGGAWDYNEQFF,TGCGCCAGCAGATTAGGGGGCGCCTGGGACTACAATGAGCAGTTCTTC
TRBV19,TRBJ1-1,14,NA,NA,CASTEQALNTEAFF,TGTGCCAGTACGGAACAGGCCTTGAACACTGAAGCTTTCTTT
TRBV28,TRBJ2-7,14,NA,TRBD1,CASSAGTGGYEQYF,TGTGCCAGCAGTGCCGGGACAGGGGGGTACGAGCAGTACTTC
TRBV15,TRBJ1-4,16,few,TRBD1,CATSRVGQATNEKLFF,TGTGCCACCAGCAGAGTCGGACAGGCCACAAATGAAAAACTGTTTTTT
TRBV2,TRBJ2-4,15,NA,NA,CASSPRRGSGDIQYF,TGTGCCAGCAGCCCAAGGAGGGGAAGTGGGGACATTCAGTACTTC
TRBV5-6,TRBJ1-4,14,NA,NA,CASSLNSMNEKLFF,TGTGCCAGCAGCTTGAACAGCATGAATGAAAAACTGTTTTTT
TRBV2,TRBJ1-1,12,NA,NA,CASRFGGTEAFF,TGTGCCAGCCGATTCGGGGGGACTGAAGCTTTCTTT
TRBV7-2,TRBJ2-1,16,NA,TRBD2,CASSLGVGGSGVEQFF,TGTGCCAGCAGCTTAGGAGTCGGCGGGAGCGGGGTTGAGCAGTTCTTC
TRBV4-2,TRBJ2-3,16,NA,TRBD2,CASSQAGTSGVDTQYF,TGTGCCAGCAGCCAAGCCGGGACTAGCGGGGTGGATACGCAGTATTTT
TRBV20-1,TRBJ1-1,14,NA,NA,CSASRGRRDTEAFF,TGCAGTGCTAGTCGGGGGAGAAGGGACACTGAAGCTTTCTTT
TRBV11-2,TRBJ2-3,14,NA,NA,CASSLVYGVDTQYF,TGTGCCAGCAGCTTAGTGTACGGGGTAGATACGCAGTATTTT
TRBV28,TRBJ1-2,15,NA,TRBD1,CASSPTGQGNYGYTF,TGTGCCAGCAGTCCTACGGGACAGGGCAACTATGGCTACACCTTC
TRBV11-2,TRBJ2-1,13,NA,TRBD1,CASSPRDRGAPFF,TGTGCCAGCAGCCCCCGGGACAGGGGCGCTCCGTTCTTC
TRBV27,TRBJ2-7,16,once,NA,CASSRTGQGALYEQYF,TGTGCCAGCAGCCGAACGGGACAAGGTGCGCTCTACGAGCAGTACTTC
TRBV5-6,TRBJ2-2,15,NA,NA,CASSLGQKLTGELFF,TGTGCCAGCAGCTTGGGGCAGAAACTCACCGGGGAGCTGTTTTTT
TRBV2,TRBJ2-5,13,NA,TRBD2,CASKRDHQETQYF,TGTGCCAGTAAGCGGGACCACCAAGAGACCCAGTACTTC
TRBV5-4,TRBJ2-2,16,NA,TRBD2,CASSWALAGSTGELFF,TGTGCCAGCAGTTGGGCGTTAGCGGGGAGCACCGGGGAGCTGTTTTTT
TRBV28,TRBJ1-2,14,NA,TRBD1,CASSTPGQIYGYTF,TGTGCCAGCAGTACCCCGGGACAGATTTATGGCTACACCTTC
TRBV3-1/TRBV3-2,TRBJ2-5,19,NA,TRBD2,CASSQDGSGGEKYQETQYF,TGTGCCAGCAGCCAAGACGGTAGCGGGGGGGAGAAGTACCAAGAGACCCAGTACTTC
TRBV6-5,TRBJ1-2,12,NA,NA,CASNRRNYGYTF,TGTGCCAGCAACCGGAGGAACTATGGCTACACCTTC
TRBV15,TRBJ2-7,15,NA,TRBD1,CATSSVDRLDYEQYF,TGTGCCACCAGCAGCGTGGACAGGCTTGATTACGAGCAGTACTTC
TRBV18,TRBJ1-1,15,NA,TRBD1,CASSPRQGGGTEAFF,TGTGCCAGCTCACCACGACAGGGTGGTGGCACTGAAGCTTTCTTT